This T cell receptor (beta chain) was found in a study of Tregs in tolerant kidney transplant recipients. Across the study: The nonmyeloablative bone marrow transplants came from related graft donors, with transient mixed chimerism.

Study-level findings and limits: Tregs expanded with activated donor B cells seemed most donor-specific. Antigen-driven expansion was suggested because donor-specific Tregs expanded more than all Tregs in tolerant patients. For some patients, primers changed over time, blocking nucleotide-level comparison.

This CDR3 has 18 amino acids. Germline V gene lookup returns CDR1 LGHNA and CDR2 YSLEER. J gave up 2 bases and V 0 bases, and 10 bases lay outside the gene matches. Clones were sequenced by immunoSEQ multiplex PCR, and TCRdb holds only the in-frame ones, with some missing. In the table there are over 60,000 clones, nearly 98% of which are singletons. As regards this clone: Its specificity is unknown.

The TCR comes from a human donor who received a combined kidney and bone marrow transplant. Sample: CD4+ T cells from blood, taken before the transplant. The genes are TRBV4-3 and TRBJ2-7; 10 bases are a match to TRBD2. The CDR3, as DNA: TGCGCCAGCAGCCAAGATCCTAGCGGGAGCGGTGCTACCTACGAGCAGTACTTC. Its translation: CASSQDPSGSGATYEQYF.